These 2 T cell receptor beta chains originate from one sample sequenced in a study of cytomegalovirus exposure and HLA in healthy donors. The PCR employed 60 Vbeta primers together with 13 Jbeta primers. Repertoires were generated with immunoSEQ multiplex PCR, while TCRdb's copy carries only in-frame clones and drops some. The repertoire holds tens of thousands of clones, with around 83% as singletons. Sequenced sample: PBMCs. The receptors come from a man aged 30 to 45 in good health and CMV-seronegative.

The table lists this clone with a count of one. The J gene is TRBJ2-1, the V gene TRBV7-2; perhaps TRBD2 as D (6 bases). CDR3 length equals 15 residues. V was pared by 6 bases and J by 9 bases, with 21 bases between. Germline V gives CDR1 SGHTA, CDR2 FQGNSA. CDR3 residues: CASRTSAGSGVEQFF. As DNA, the CDR3 is TGTGCCAGCAGGACCTCGGCGGGGTCAGGCGTTGAGCAGTTCTTC.

The rearrangement uses TRBV30 and TRBJ2-7, with a possible D match to TRBD1 (5 bases). The V and J ends lost 1 base and 3 bases respectively, with 7 bases between them. The V gene's germline CDR1 is GTSNPN and CDR2 SVGIG (reference sequence). The CDR3 has 12 amino acids. DNA for the CDR3: TGTGCCTGGAGTGCCAGGGACTACGAGCAGTACTTC. Translated, it gives CAWSARDYEQYF.